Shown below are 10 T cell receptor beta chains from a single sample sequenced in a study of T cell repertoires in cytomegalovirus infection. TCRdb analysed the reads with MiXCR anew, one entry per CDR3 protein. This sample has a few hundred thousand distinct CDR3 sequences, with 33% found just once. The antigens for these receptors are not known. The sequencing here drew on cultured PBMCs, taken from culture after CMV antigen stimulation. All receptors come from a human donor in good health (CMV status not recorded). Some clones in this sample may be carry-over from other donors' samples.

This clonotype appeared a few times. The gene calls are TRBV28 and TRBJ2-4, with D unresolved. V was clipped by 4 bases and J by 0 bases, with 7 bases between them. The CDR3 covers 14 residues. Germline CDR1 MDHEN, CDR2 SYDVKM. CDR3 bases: TGTGCCAGCAGTTCGGTGGTAGCCAAAAACATTCAGTACTTC. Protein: CASSSVVAKNIQYF.

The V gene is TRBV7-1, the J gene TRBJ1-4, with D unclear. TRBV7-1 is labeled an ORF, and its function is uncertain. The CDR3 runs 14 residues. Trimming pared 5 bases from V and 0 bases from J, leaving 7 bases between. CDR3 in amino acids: CASSKAPTNEKLFF. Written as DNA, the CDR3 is TGTGCCAGCAGCAAGGCCCCAACTAATGAAAAACTGTTTTTT.

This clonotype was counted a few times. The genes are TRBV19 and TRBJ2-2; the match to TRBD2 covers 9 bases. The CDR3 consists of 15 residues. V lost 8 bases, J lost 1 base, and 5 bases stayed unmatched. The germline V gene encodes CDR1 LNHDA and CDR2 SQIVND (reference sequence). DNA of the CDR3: TGTGCCAGTGGTAGCGGGAGACTGAACACCGGGGAGCTGTTTTTT. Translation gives CASGSGRLNTGELFF.

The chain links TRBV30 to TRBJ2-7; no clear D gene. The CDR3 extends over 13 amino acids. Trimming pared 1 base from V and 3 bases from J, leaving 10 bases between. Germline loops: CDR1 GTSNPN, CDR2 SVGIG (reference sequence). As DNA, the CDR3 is TGTGCCTGGAGTGCACCAGGAGTCTACGAGCAGTACTTC. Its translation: CAWSAPGVYEQYF.

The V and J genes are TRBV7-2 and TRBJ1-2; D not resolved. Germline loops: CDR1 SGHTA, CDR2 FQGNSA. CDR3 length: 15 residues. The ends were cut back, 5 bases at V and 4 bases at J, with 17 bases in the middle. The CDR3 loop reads CASSPAGSSSYGYTF. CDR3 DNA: TGTGCCAGCAGCCCCGCAGGATCAAGCAGCTATGGCTACACCTTC.

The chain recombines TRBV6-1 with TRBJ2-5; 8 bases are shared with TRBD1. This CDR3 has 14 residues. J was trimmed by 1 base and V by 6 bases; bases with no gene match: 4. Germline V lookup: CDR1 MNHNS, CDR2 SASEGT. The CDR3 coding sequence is TGTGCCAGCAGAGGGACAGGCCTCCAAGAGACCCAGTACTTC. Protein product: CASRGTGLQETQYF.

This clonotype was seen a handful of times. The CDR3 region has the DNA TGTGCCAGCAGTTCTGATTCACAGGGGGTAAACTACGAGCAGTACTTC. It encodes CASSSDSQGVNYEQYF. The chain has TRBV27 and TRBJ2-7, with 8 nucleotides matching TRBD1. V shed 4 bases, J shed 3 bases, and the junction held 11 bases outside the gene matches. This CDR3 has 16 residues. Germline lookup yields CDR1 MNHEY and CDR2 SMNVEV (reference sequence).

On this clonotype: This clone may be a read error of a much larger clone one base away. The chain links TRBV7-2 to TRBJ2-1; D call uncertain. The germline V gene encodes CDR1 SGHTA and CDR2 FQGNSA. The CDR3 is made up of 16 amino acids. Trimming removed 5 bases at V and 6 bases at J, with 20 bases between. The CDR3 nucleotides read TGTGCCAGCAGCCCCGGCATGACCCTGGGTGCCAATGAGCAGTTCTTC. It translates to CASSPGMTLGANEQFF.

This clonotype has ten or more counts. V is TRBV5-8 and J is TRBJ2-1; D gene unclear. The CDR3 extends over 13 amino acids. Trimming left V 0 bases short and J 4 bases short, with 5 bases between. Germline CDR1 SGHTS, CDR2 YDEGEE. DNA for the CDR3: TGTGCCAGCAGCTTGGAGACTTACAATGAGCAGTTCTTC. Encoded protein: CASSLETYNEQFF.

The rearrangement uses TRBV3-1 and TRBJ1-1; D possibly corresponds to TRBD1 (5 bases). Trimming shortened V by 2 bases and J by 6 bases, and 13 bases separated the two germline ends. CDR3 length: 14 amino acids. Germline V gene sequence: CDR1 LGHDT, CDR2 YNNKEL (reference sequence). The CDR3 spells CASSQYSGYAEAFF. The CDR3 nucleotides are TGTGCCAGCAGCCAATACTCAGGGTATGCTGAAGCTTTCTTT.